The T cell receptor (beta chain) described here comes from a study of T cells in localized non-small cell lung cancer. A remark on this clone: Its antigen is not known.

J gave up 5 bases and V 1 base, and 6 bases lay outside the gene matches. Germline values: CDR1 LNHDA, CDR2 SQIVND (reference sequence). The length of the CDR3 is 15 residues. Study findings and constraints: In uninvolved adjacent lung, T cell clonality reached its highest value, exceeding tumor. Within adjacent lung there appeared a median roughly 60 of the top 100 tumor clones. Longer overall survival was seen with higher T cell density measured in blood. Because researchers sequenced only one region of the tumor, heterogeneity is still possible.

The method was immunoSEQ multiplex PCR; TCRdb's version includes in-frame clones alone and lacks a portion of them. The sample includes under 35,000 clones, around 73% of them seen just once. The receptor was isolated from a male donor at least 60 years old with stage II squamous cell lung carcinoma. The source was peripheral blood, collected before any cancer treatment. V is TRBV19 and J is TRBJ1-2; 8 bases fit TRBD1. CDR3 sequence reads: CASSIGTGRAYGYTF. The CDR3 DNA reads TGTGCCAGTAGTATAGGGACAGGGAGGGCATATGGCTACACCTTC.